This entry lists 6 T cell receptor beta chains sequenced from one sample in a study of vaccination and CD4 T cells after COVID-19. Sequenced with the Oncomine TCR Beta short-read assay was DNA taken from cultured CD4+ T cells. A single record per CDR3 protein comes from TCRdb applying MiXCR to the PCR reads. Among roughly 2,700 distinct CDR3 sequences, about a quarter were seen once, and the ten largest hold approximately 50%. Their specific antigens are unknown. Sample treatment: roughly 10-day PBMC culture with coronavirus spike peptide pools or control peptides (ViraFEST assay). Investigators obtained the unexposed donor's CD4+ T cells before the COVID-19 pandemic (2011-2018). Sequenced input: CD4+ T cells from blood, cultured in vitro. These receptors were obtained from a human donor in good health.

V is TRBV5-1 and J is TRBJ1-1; D unresolved. Trimming shortened V by 2 bases and J by 1 base, and 6 bases separated the two germline ends. The CDR3 is 13 residues long. CDR1 is SGHRS and CDR2 is YFSETQ in the germline V gene. The CDR3 DNA reads TGCGCCAGCAGCTTAACCCAGAACACTGAAGCTTTCTTT. Translating it yields CASSLTQNTEAFF. The full variable domain, completed using reference TRBV5-1 and TRBJ1-1, is KAGVTQTPRYLIKTRGQQVTLSCSPISGHRSVSWYQQTPGQGLQFLFEYFSETQRNKGNFPGRFSGRQFSNSRSEMNVSTLELGDSALYLCASSLTQNTEAFFGQGTRLTVV.

This clonotype was seen a handful of times. The chain couples TRBV20-1 to TRBJ2-5; TRBD1 aligns across 7 bases. The CDR3 consists of 15 residues. Losses at the gene ends were 6 bases for V and 1 base for J; bases not matched to a gene: 11. Germline V lookup: CDR1 DFQATT, CDR2 SNEGSKA (reference sequence). As DNA, the CDR3 is TGCAGTGCCACAGCCCCCGGGACAGCCCAAGAGACCCAGTACTTC. Amino acid sequence: CSATAPGTAQETQYF.

This clonotype was recorded only once. The genes are TRBV5-4 and TRBJ1-3; D remains unclear. Trimming removed 4 bases at V and 4 bases at J, with 9 bases between. Germline lookup yields CDR1 SGHNT and CDR2 YYREEE (reference sequence). The CDR3 length is 13 residues. DNA for the CDR3: TGTGCCAGCAGCAGTTCGCTAGGAAACACCATATATTTT. Its protein is CASSSSLGNTIYF.

This clonotype showed up just a few times. This chain joins TRBV6-2 or TRBV6-3 and TRBJ1-5; weak D call: TRBD1 (6 bases). The CDR3 spans 14 residues. Germline V CDR1 and CDR2: MNHEY, SVGEGT. Trimming took off 5 bases at V and 8 bases at J, with 16 bases between the two ends. The CDR3, as DNA: TGTGCCAGCAGTAAAAGGGGGGCGGAAGAGCCCCAGCATTTT. Translation gives CASSKRGAEEPQHF.

This clonotype was counted between two and nine times. V is TRBV7-9 and J is TRBJ2-5; 10 bases are shared with TRBD1. The trim removed 5 bases at V and 6 bases at J, leaving 9 bases unmatched. There are 15 residues in the CDR3. The V gene's germline CDR1 is SEHNR and CDR2 FQNEAQ (reference sequence). In DNA form, the CDR3 reads TGTGCCAGCAGCCAACTCGACAGGGGGCCAAAGACCCAGTACTTC. Its translation is CASSQLDRGPKTQYF.

This clonotype turned up a few times. The chain employs TRBV20-1 and TRBJ2-1, with D perhaps assigned TRBD1 or TRBD2 (5 bases each). The V and J ends lost 5 bases and 6 bases respectively, with 17 bases between them. The CDR3 runs to 14 residues. The V gene's germline CDR1 is DFQATT and CDR2 SNEGSKA (reference sequence). In nucleotides, the CDR3 is TGCAGTGCTGTGTTAGGGGACGTCGTCAATGAGCAGTTCTTC. Translating it yields CSAVLGDVVNEQFF.